The 20 T cell receptor beta chains listed next were all sequenced from one sample in a study of blood T cell repertoires in COVID-19. Sequencing used immunoSEQ multiplex PCR; TCRdb keeps in-frame clones, though not all of them. This table holds roughly 270,000 clones, 88% found once. The specimen sequenced was peripheral blood. The receptors come from a man aged 18-30 years with active or convalescent COVID-19.

The rearrangement uses TRBV12-5 and TRBJ1-6; the match to TRBD1 covers 8 bases. Germline loops: CDR1 LGHNT, CDR2 FRNRAP. CDR3 length equals 16 residues. The trim removed 2 bases at V and 8 bases at J, leaving 8 bases unmatched. CDR3: CASGLKVGQGDSPLHF. The CDR3 DNA is TGTGCTAGTGGTTTGAAGGTTGGACAGGGCGATTCACCCCTCCACTTT. The full variable domain, in which reference TRBV12-5 and TRBJ1-6 provide the parts outside the CDR3, is DARVTQTPRHKVTEMGQEVTMRCQPILGHNTVFWYRQTMMQGLELLAYFRNRAPLDDSGMPKDRFSAEMPDATLATLKIQPSEPRDSAVYFCASGLKVGQGDSPLHFGNGTRLTVT.

The chain uses TRBV5-6 and TRBJ1-1, with 10 nucleotides matching TRBD1. The CDR3 is 15 residues long. V was pared by 9 bases and J by 5 bases, with 13 bases of the junction left unmatched. Per germline, CDR1 SGHDT and CDR2 YYEEEE. The CDR3 is CATRVGTGEGTEAFF. The CDR3 DNA reads TGTGCCACCCGAGTGGGGACAGGGGAGGGAACTGAAGCTTTCTTT.

The chain uses TRBV19 and TRBJ1-2, with D perhaps TRBD1 (6 bases). CDR3 length: 13 amino acids. Looked up from germline, CDR1 is LNHDA and CDR2 is SQIVND (reference sequence). Trimming took off 5 bases at V and 5 bases at J, with 12 bases between the two ends. The DNA of the CDR3 is TGTGCCAGTAGTCAAGGGGGTTGGTATGGCTACACCTTC. Translation: CASSQGGWYGYTF.

This chain connects TRBV11-2 to TRBJ2-7; a possible D gene is TRBD1 (6 bases). Trimming took off 7 bases at V and 2 bases at J, with 21 bases between the two ends. CDR1 and CDR2 (germline): SGHAT, FQNNGV. The CDR3 totals 16 residues. CDR3 DNA: TGTGCCAGCACCTCCTGGGACATGGGATCTCCCTACGAGCAGTACTTC. Amino acids: CASTSWDMGSPYEQYF.

The J gene is TRBJ2-1, the V gene TRBV27; D is possibly TRBD2 (5 bases). Germline CDR1 is MNHEY and CDR2 is SMNVEV (reference sequence). The CDR3 consists of 16 residues. The V end lost 8 bases, the J end lost 1 base, and 18 bases lay between the germline ends. CDR3 in amino acids: CASRGRGPRSYNEQFF. CDR3 nucleotide sequence: TGTGCCAGCCGGGGTAGAGGGCCCCGTTCCTACAATGAGCAGTTCTTC.

This chain connects TRBV7-9 to TRBJ2-1, with 8 bases aligning to TRBD1. CDR1 is SEHNR and CDR2 is FQNEAQ in the germline V gene (reference sequence). The V segment lost 5 bases and the J segment 1 base; nucleotides outside the gene matches: 10. CDR3 length: 17 amino acids. Written as DNA, the CDR3 is TGTGCCAGCAGCAATCCCCCGAGGACAGGGTCCTACAATGAGCAGTTCTTC. Its protein is CASSNPPRTGSYNEQFF.

The J gene is TRBJ2-7, the V gene TRBV19; 8 bases align to TRBD1. The CDR3 spans 15 residues. Germline assignment: CDR1 LNHDA and CDR2 SQIVND (reference sequence). V trimming: 9 bases; J trimming: 3 bases; junction bases outside the gene matches: 13. The CDR3 DNA is TGTGCCAGCAGTGGAGGGTACGGGACAGGCTACGAGCAGTACTTC. It translates to CASSGGYGTGYEQYF.

The V and J genes are TRBV23-1 and TRBJ1-5; D is undetermined. TRBV23-1 qualifies as an ORF whose function is uncertain. Between the trimmed V and J ends, which lost 7 bases and 9 bases, there was a span of 7 bases. This CDR3 spans 10 amino acids. The CDR3 DNA follows: TGCGCCAGCATTTCGCGGCCCCAGCATTTT. Amino acids: CASISRPQHF.

The chain combines TRBV4-1 with TRBJ1-2, with 7 nucleotides matching TRBD1. There are 13 residues in the CDR3. The germline V gene encodes CDR1 MGHRA and CDR2 YSYEKL. V shed 4 bases, J shed 4 bases, and the junction held 3 bases outside the gene matches. The chain's CDR3 is CASSLQGRYGYTF. CDR3 nucleotides: TGCGCCAGCAGCCTACAGGGGCGCTATGGCTACACCTTC.

This chain links TRBV7-8 with TRBJ1-4, with TRBD1 as a possible D gene (5 bases). CDR1 is SGHVS and CDR2 is FQNEAQ in the germline V gene. This CDR3 spans 14 amino acids. V shed 0 bases and J shed 4 bases, with 6 bases lying between them. CDR3 protein: CASSLARDNEKLFF. CDR3 coding DNA: TGTGCCAGCAGCTTAGCCAGGGATAATGAAAAACTGTTTTTT.

This rearrangement joins TRBV19 to TRBJ1-1, with TRBD1 matching over 7 bases. CDR1 is LNHDA and CDR2 is SQIVND in the germline V gene (reference sequence). With 7 bases clipped from V and 0 bases from J, the junction kept 8 bases outside the gene matches. There are 15 residues in the CDR3. The CDR3 DNA is TGTGCCAGTACATGGCAGGGGGGAATGAACACTGAAGCTTTCTTT. It translates to CASTWQGGMNTEAFF.

This clone appeared many times. The V call is TRBV14, the J call TRBJ2-4, with no clear D. Deletions cut 3 bases from V and 6 bases from J, with 12 bases between. Germline V gene sequence: CDR1 SGHDN, CDR2 FVKESK. This CDR3 has 14 amino acids. The CDR3 DNA is TGTGCCAGCAGCCAGACCCGATCGGGAAACATTCAGTACTTC. Translation gives CASSQTRSGNIQYF.

The gene calls are TRBV7-2 and TRBJ2-5; 7 nucleotides agree with TRBD2. The CDR3 extends over 16 amino acids. CDR1 is SGHTA and CDR2 is FQGNSA in the germline V gene. V lost 5 bases, J lost 1 base, and 10 bases stayed unmatched. The CDR3 loop reads CASSILRASGQETQYF. For the CDR3, the DNA is TGTGCCAGCAGCATTCTACGGGCTAGCGGCCAAGAGACCCAGTACTTC. The whole variable domain, filled in from reference TRBV7-2 and TRBJ2-5, reads GAGVSQSPSNKVTEKGKDVELRCDPISGHTALYWYRQSLGQGLEFLIYFQGNSAPDKSGLPSDRFSAERTGGSVSTLTIQRTQQEDSAVYLCASSILRASGQETQYFGPGTRLLVL.

The chain recombines TRBV19 with TRBJ2-1; TRBD2 aligns across 12 bases. CDR3 length: 16 amino acids. Germline V gives CDR1 LNHDA, CDR2 SQIVND (reference sequence). V gave up 4 bases and J gave up 2 bases; unmatched junction bases: 3. CDR3 protein: CASSTRLAGAYNEQFF. The CDR3 nucleotides read TGTGCCAGTAGTACCCGACTAGCGGGGGCCTACAATGAGCAGTTCTTC.

This clone was seen once. DNA for the CDR3: TGCGCCAGCAGCTCGGCTAGCGGGGGGGCCTTAGAGACCCAGTACTTC. Translating it yields CASSSASGGALETQYF. This chain uses TRBV5-1 with TRBJ2-5, with TRBD2 matching 12 bases. The V gene's germline CDR1 is SGHRS and CDR2 YFSETQ. This CDR3 has 16 amino acids. Trimming cost V 3 bases and J 4 bases; bases outside gene matches: 7.

In this sample, this clone turned up once. The chain links TRBV5-1 to TRBJ2-3; TRBD1 is a possible D gene (6 bases). The CDR3 is made up of 17 amino acids. Trimming left V 2 bases short and J 2 bases short, with 18 bases between. The germline V gene has CDR1 SGHRS and CDR2 YFSETQ. The CDR3 sequence: CASSLRRDISYTDTQYF. CDR3 sequence (DNA): TGCGCCAGCAGCTTAAGACGGGACATCTCATACACAGATACGCAGTATTTT.

The chain employs TRBV4-2 and TRBJ2-7; D remains unclear. CDR3 length: 16 residues. From germline, CDR1 is LGHNA and CDR2 YNFKEQ. V lost 1 base and J 0 bases, leaving 13 bases between the germline ends. CDR3 sequence reads: CASSQAPVVSSYEQYF. The DNA of the CDR3 is TGTGCCAGCAGCCAAGCTCCGGTGGTAAGCTCCTACGAGCAGTACTTC.

This clone occurred once. V usage is TRBV29-1 and J usage is TRBJ1-4, with D possibly TRBD1 on 6 matching bases. The CDR3 extends over 13 amino acids. Germline-derived CDR1 and CDR2 are SQVTM and ANQGSEA. V was cut by 3 bases and J by 6 bases, with 11 bases left in between. In nucleotides, the CDR3 is TGCAGCGTTGACGGGGGGCAGGATGAAAAACTGTTTTTT. Amino acids: CSVDGGQDEKLFF.

The chain employs TRBV19 and TRBJ2-7, with 11 bases identical to TRBD1. CDR1 LNHDA and CDR2 SQIVND come from the germline V gene (reference sequence). V shed 6 bases, J shed 5 bases, and the junction held 3 bases outside the gene matches. The length of the CDR3 is 13 residues. Written as DNA, the CDR3 is TGTGCCAGTAGCTGGACAGGGGGCAACGAGCAGTACTTC. It encodes CASSWTGGNEQYF.

The V call is TRBV6-4, the J call TRBJ2-3, with TRBD2 as a possible D gene (5 bases). CDR1 is MRHNA and CDR2 is SNTAGT in the germline V gene. The CDR3 totals 15 residues. Trimming removed 5 bases at V and 2 bases at J, with 14 bases between. The DNA for the CDR3 is TGTGCCAGCAGTCTACTAGTATCCAACACAGATACGCAGTATTTT. This gives the protein CASSLLVSNTDTQYF.